A single sample gave rise to the 23 T cell receptor beta chains below, sequenced in a study of blood T cell repertoires in COVID-19. Some clones are missing from TCRdb's copy, which holds only in-frame ones; the method was immunoSEQ multiplex PCR. The data hold about 100,000 clones, with about 90% observed a single time. Source material: peripheral blood. These TCRs come from a man aged 45-65 years with acute or convalescent COVID-19.

The CDR3 coding sequence is TGTGCCAGCAGTTTCTCGACAGGGAGGAACATTCAGTACTTC. Translated, it gives CASSFSTGRNIQYF. J is TRBJ2-4 and V is TRBV28, with D perhaps TRBD1 (7 bases). This CDR3 comprises 14 residues. Between the trimmed V and J ends, which lost 3 bases and 7 bases, there was a span of 13 bases. CDR1 MDHEN and CDR2 SYDVKM come from the germline V gene.

This chain connects TRBV24-1 to TRBJ2-5; D might be TRBD2 (5 bases). Germline V lookup: CDR1 KGHDR, CDR2 SFDVKD. Between the trimmed V and J ends, which lost 6 bases and 5 bases, there was a span of 9 bases. The CDR3 is 12 amino acids. This CDR3 reads CATSQPGETQYF. In nucleotides, the CDR3 is TGTGCCACCAGTCAGCCGGGGGAGACCCAGTACTTC.

This clone was seen once. This chain links TRBV5-1 with TRBJ2-2; TRBD2 might be the D (6 bases). V was pared by 0 bases and J by 7 bases, with 7 bases between. The CDR3 totals 13 residues. The germline gives CDR1 SGHRS, CDR2 YFSETQ. CDR3 region: CASSLAGDGELFF. Here the CDR3 DNA reads TGCGCCAGCAGCTTGGCGGGAGACGGGGAGCTGTTTTTT.

The chain carries TRBV7-8 and TRBJ2-1; perhaps TRBD2 as D (6 bases). Trimming removed 3 bases from V and 4 bases from J, with 13 bases in between. The CDR3 length is 15 residues. Germline V gene lookup returns CDR1 SGHVS and CDR2 FQNEAQ. The chain's CDR3 is CASSFSGPRYNEQFF. For the CDR3, the DNA is TGTGCCAGCAGCTTTAGCGGCCCTCGGTACAATGAGCAGTTCTTC.

The J gene is TRBJ1-1, the V gene TRBV7-3, with 7 positions matching TRBD1. This CDR3 has 14 residues. V trimming: 5 bases; J trimming: 0 bases; junction bases outside the gene matches: 3. Germline V CDR1 and CDR2: SGHTA, FQGTGA. CDR3 in amino acids: CASSPQGLNTEAFF. The CDR3 nucleotides read TGTGCCAGCAGCCCACAGGGGTTGAACACTGAAGCTTTCTTT.

This clone was counted once. J is TRBJ1-4 and V is TRBV12-3 or TRBV12-4, with TRBD1 as a possible D gene (5 bases). The ends were cut back, 6 bases at V and 10 bases at J, with 12 bases in the middle. CDR3 length: 12 residues. The CDR3 sequence is CASSRTSGKLFF. CDR3 sequence (DNA): TGTGCCAGCAGCCGGACAAGTGGAAAACTGTTTTTT.

The V and J genes are TRBV7-9 and TRBJ1-4, with 7 bases lining up with TRBD1. CDR1 SEHNR and CDR2 FQNEAQ come from the germline V gene (reference sequence). The CDR3 sequence is 15 residues long. V lost 5 bases and J lost 7; bases outside the gene matches: 10. The CDR3 DNA reads TGTGCCAGCAGCGAATCAGGGGGTTTTAGTGAAAAACTGTTTTTT. The encoded protein is CASSESGGFSEKLFF.

The chain has TRBV7-8 and TRBJ1-6, with unresolved D. The germline V and J ends were trimmed by 6 bases and 7 bases, with 16 bases remaining between them. Germline CDR1 reads SGHVS; CDR2 reads FQNEAQ. The length of the CDR3 is 15 residues. The CDR3 reads CASSPGSLINSPLHF. The CDR3 DNA is TGTGCCAGCAGTCCCGGGAGCCTGATCAATTCACCCCTCCACTTT.

The chain uses TRBV7-9 and TRBJ2-5; D ambiguous. Germline V gene data show CDR1 as SEHNR and CDR2 as FQNEAQ (reference sequence). Trimming removed 6 bases at V and 1 base at J, with 15 bases between. The CDR3 length is 15 residues. CDR3 region: CASSSWAPAQETQYF. CDR3 DNA sequence: TGTGCCAGCAGTTCTTGGGCCCCGGCCCAAGAGACCCAGTACTTC.

This clone was seen only once. The chain carries TRBV7-2 and TRBJ1-2; the D is unclear. There are 16 residues in the CDR3. Germline CDR1 and CDR2: SGHTA and FQGNSA. Between the trimmed V and J ends, which lost 0 bases and 3 bases, there was a span of 14 bases. CDR3 loop: CASSLAASENYYGYTF. CDR3 DNA sequence: TGTGCCAGCAGCTTAGCGGCCAGCGAGAACTACTATGGCTACACCTTC.

In its sample, this clone was seen once. This sequence joins TRBV30 and TRBJ2-7, with TRBD1 matching over 8 bases. CDR3 length equals 18 residues. Looked up from germline, CDR1 is GTSNPN and CDR2 is SVGIG (reference sequence). Losses at the gene ends were 3 bases for V and 3 bases for J; bases not matched to a gene: 19. Here the CDR3 DNA reads TGTGCCTGGAGGGCCACCACCCTGACAGGGGCCATGAACTACGAGCAGTACTTC. This translates into CAWRATTLTGAMNYEQYF.

This chain links TRBV5-4 with TRBJ1-2; no firm D call. The V and J ends lost 5 bases and 0 bases respectively, with 11 bases between them. The CDR3 is made up of 14 amino acids. CDR1 is SGHNT and CDR2 is YYREEE in the germline V gene (reference sequence). The CDR3 bases are TGTGCCAGCAGGCCTACGGGGTCTAACTATGGCTACACCTTC. Protein sequence: CASRPTGSNYGYTF.

The count of this clone is one. V usage is TRBV3-1 (or the pseudogene TRBV3-2) and J usage is TRBJ2-1; TRBD2 is a possible D gene (5 bases). CDR3 length: 15 residues. Deletions cut 1 base from V and 4 bases from J, with 11 bases between. The germline CDR1 and CDR2 sequences are LGHDT and YNNKEL (reference sequence). The CDR3 spells CASSQVAGRYNEQFF. The CDR3, as DNA: TGTGCCAGCAGCCAAGTCGCGGGTCGGTACAATGAGCAGTTCTTC.

V and J are TRBV9 and TRBJ1-4; TRBD1 is a possible D gene (6 bases). V was pared by 4 bases and J by 8 bases, with 27 bases between. The germline gives CDR1 SGDLS, CDR2 YYNGEE. The CDR3 spans 18 residues. CDR3 loop: CASSLGRSRPSRGEKLFF. Written as DNA, the CDR3 is TGTGCCAGCAGCCTCGGAAGGTCCCGACCGTCAAGGGGGGAAAAACTGTTTTTT.

V usage is TRBV28 and J usage is TRBJ2-3, with D possibly TRBD1 on 5 matching bases. The germline gives CDR1 MDHEN, CDR2 SYDVKM. The CDR3 extends over 14 amino acids. Trimming left V 5 bases short and J 3 bases short, with 12 bases between. The chain's CDR3 is CASSPQVGTDTQYF. The CDR3 region has the DNA TGTGCCAGCAGTCCACAGGTCGGGACAGATACGCAGTATTTT.

The rearrangement uses TRBV7-9 and TRBJ2-2; 7 bases fit TRBD1. Germline V CDR1 and CDR2: SEHNR, FQNEAQ (reference sequence). J was trimmed by 1 base and V by 5 bases; bases with no gene match: 7. This CDR3 has 16 residues. The CDR3, as DNA: TGTGCCAGCAGCCCCCCAGCAGGGGGGAACACCGGGGAGCTGTTTTTT. Protein product: CASSPPAGGNTGELFF.

The rearrangement joins TRBV6-5 to TRBJ1-1, with a possible D match to TRBD1 (6 bases). This CDR3 is 14 amino acids long. Trimming took off 2 bases at V and 11 bases at J, with 18 bases between the two ends. CDR1 is MNHEY and CDR2 is SVGAGI in the germline V gene. The CDR3 bases are TGTGCCAGCAGTTACCTTGGGGGCCAGTTGTACGCTTTCTTT. Its protein is CASSYLGGQLYAFF.

V is TRBV18 and J is TRBJ2-2; no clear D. Looked up from germline, CDR1 is KGHSH and CDR2 is LQKENI. The CDR3 runs 15 residues. V was clipped by 4 bases and J by 4 bases, with 13 bases between them. CDR3 sequence reads: CASSRLFTSTGELFF. In DNA form, the CDR3 reads TGTGCCAGCTCACGGCTCTTTACCTCCACCGGGGAGCTGTTTTTT.

The chain employs TRBV28 and TRBJ2-4; perhaps TRBD2 as D (6 bases). Germline V gene data show CDR1 as MDHEN and CDR2 as SYDVKM. V lost 2 bases, J lost 0 bases, and 11 bases lay in between. The CDR3 length is 16 residues. The DNA for the CDR3 is TGTGCCAGCAGTTTAAATCCGGGGGTAGCCAAAAACATTCAGTACTTC. Amino acids: CASSLNPGVAKNIQYF.

The V and J genes are TRBV19 and TRBJ1-1; no definite D call. V was trimmed by 6 bases and J by 3 bases, leaving 11 bases between them. The CDR3 loop spans 13 amino acids. CDR1 is LNHDA, CDR2 SQIVND, per germline (reference sequence). The CDR3 region is CASRETLYTEAFF. The CDR3 DNA sequence: TGTGCCAGTAGGGAGACCCTTTACACTGAAGCTTTCTTT.

The J gene is TRBJ2-1, the V gene TRBV4-1; TRBD1 might be the D (6 bases). Trimming stripped 0 bases from V and 6 bases from J, with 9 bases between. The germline V gene has CDR1 MGHRA and CDR2 YSYEKL. The CDR3 length is 14 residues. The chain's CDR3 is CASSQDLGGNEQFF. CDR3 in DNA: TGCGCCAGCAGCCAAGATCTAGGGGGCAATGAGCAGTTCTTC.

This rearrangement joins TRBV5-1 to TRBJ1-1; D perhaps matches TRBD1 (5 bases). V was cut by 0 bases and J by 1 base, with 10 bases left in between. The germline V gene has CDR1 SGHRS and CDR2 YFSETQ. The CDR3 sequence is 15 residues long. The CDR3 bases are TGCGCCAGCAGCTTGGAGGGGATCTCGAACACTGAAGCTTTCTTT. Amino acid sequence: CASSLEGISNTEAFF.

The rearrangement uses TRBV11-2 and TRBJ2-5; maybe TRBD1 (5 bases). Germline CDR1 and CDR2: SGHAT and FQNNGV. CDR3 length: 15 amino acids. V lost 1 base and J 10 bases, leaving 19 bases between the germline ends. Here the CDR3 reads CASSLGDRPQVGQYF. The CDR3 nucleotides are TGTGCCAGCAGCTTAGGTGACAGACCCCAGGTGGGCCAGTACTTC.